This T cell receptor beta chain was profiled in a study of Ad26.COV2.S vaccination and SARS-CoV-2 variants. CDR1 LNHNV and CDR2 YYDKDF come from the germline V gene (reference sequence). The CDR3 has 15 residues. V shed 0 bases and J shed 5 bases, with 13 bases lying between them. Treatment specified: some 19 received Ad26.COV2.S at low or high dose, single or two shots; 5 received placebo; per-sample allocation not given. The samples were gathered on day 63 after the first injection of vaccine or placebo. Participants' vaccine, an Ad26 vector, delivered Wuhan-strain SARS-CoV-2 spike. This clone was seen a single time. Its target is not known. Here immunoSEQ multiplex PCR was the method, and the copy in TCRdb shows in-frame clones only, minus some. This table holds some 640,000 clones, more than 70% found once. Whole-study results and caveats: Comparability of non-spike TCR breadth was observed across vaccine and placebo recipients. Vaccinees displayed broader spike-specific TCR repertoires than placebo recipients. Analyses of TCR breadth and depth may have underestimated total T cell responses.

This specimen consisted of peripheral blood, obtained in a trial of Ad26.COV2.S vaccine versus placebo. The TCR comes from a person aged 18 to 65 who received the Ad26.COV2.S COVID-19 vaccine or a placebo. The chain joins TRBV15 to TRBJ2-5; D perhaps matches TRBD2 (6 bases). The CDR3 nucleotides read TGTGCCACCAGCAGAGATCGGGGGAGGTGGGAGACCCAGTACTTC. This translates into CATSRDRGRWETQYF.